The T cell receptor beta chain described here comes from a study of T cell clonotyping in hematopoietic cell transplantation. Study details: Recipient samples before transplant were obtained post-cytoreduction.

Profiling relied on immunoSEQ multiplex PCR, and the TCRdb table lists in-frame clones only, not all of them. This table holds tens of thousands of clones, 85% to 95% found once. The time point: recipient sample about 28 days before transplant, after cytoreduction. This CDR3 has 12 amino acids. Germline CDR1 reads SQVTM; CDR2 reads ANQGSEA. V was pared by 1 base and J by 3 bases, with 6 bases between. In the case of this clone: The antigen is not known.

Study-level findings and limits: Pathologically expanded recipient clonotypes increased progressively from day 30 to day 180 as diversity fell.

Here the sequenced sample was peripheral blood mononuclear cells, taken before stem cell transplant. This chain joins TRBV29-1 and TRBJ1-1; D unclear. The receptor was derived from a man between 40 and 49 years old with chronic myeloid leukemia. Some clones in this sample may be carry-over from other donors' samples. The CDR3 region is CSVEVVHTEAFF. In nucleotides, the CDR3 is TGCAGCGTTGAAGTAGTACACACTGAAGCTTTCTTT.